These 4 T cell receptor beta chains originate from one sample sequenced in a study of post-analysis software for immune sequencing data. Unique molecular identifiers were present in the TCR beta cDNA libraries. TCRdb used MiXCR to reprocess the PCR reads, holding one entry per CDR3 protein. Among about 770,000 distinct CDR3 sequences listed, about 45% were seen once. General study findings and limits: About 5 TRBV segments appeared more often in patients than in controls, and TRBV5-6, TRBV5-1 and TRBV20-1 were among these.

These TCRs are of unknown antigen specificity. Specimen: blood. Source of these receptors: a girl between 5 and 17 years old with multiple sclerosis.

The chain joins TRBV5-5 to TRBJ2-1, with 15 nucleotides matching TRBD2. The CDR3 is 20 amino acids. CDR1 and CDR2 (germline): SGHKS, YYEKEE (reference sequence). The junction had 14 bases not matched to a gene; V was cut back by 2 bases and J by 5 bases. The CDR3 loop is CASSFLGLAGGPPGDNEQFF. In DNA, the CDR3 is TGTGCCAGCAGCTTTCTGGGACTAGCGGGAGGTCCTCCTGGGGACAATGAGCAGTTCTTC.

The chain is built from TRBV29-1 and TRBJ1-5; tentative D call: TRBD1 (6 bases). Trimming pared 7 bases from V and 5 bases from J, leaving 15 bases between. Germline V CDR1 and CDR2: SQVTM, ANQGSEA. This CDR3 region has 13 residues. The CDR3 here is CSAGGSGDQPQHF. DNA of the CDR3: TGCAGCGCCGGGGGCAGCGGAGATCAGCCCCAGCATTTT.

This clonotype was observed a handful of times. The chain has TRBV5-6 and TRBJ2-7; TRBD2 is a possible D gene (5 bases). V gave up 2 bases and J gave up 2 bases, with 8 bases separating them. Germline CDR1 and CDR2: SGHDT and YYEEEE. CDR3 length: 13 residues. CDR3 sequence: CASSFGNTYEQYF. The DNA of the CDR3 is TGTGCCAGCAGCTTCGGGAACACCTACGAGCAGTACTTC.

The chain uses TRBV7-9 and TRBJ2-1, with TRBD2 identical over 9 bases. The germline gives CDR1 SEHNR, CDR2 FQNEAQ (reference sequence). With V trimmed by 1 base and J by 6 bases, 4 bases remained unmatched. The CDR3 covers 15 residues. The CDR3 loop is CASSLGGLASNEQFF. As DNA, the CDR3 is TGTGCCAGCAGCTTAGGGGGACTAGCAAGCAATGAGCAGTTCTTC. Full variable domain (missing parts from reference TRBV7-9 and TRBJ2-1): DTGVSQNPRHKITKRGQNVTFRCDPISEHNRLYWYRQTLGQGPEFLTYFQNEAQLEKSRLLSDRFSAERPKGSFSTLEIQRTEQGDSAMYLCASSLGGLASNEQFFGPGTRLTVL.